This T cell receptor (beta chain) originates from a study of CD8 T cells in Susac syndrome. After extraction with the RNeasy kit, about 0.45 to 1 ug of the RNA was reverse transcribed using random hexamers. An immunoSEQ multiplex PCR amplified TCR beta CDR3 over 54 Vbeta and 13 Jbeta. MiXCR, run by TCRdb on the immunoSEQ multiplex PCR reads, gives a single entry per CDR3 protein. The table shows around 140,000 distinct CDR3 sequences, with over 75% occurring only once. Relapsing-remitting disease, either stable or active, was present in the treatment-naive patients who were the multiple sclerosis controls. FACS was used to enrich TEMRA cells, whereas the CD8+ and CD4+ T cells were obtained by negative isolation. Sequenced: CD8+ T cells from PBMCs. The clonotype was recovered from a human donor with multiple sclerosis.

This chain's CDR3 is CASSVGPGQGYNEQFF. The CDR3 DNA follows: TGTGCCAGCAGCGTGGGACCGGGACAGGGCTACAATGAGCAGTTCTTC. The gene calls are TRBV6-6 and TRBJ2-1; 9 bases align to TRBD1. The CDR3 loop spans 16 amino acids. The germline CDR1 and CDR2 sequences are MNHNY and SVGAGI (reference sequence). Trimming took 6 bases from V and 3 from J; bases not matched to a gene: 9.